What follows is one T cell receptor (beta chain) and its context. The CDR3 spans 12 residues. V was clipped by 5 bases and J by 5 bases; unmatched bases: 2. Looked up from germline, CDR1 is MNHEY and CDR2 is SVGEGT. Per the study methods: Reference gene primer amplification gave estimated nucleated cell counts. The protocol was immunoSEQ multiplex PCR, while the TCRdb copy is restricted to in-frame clones and leaves out a portion. V, J and clone size reflect that table, while D and trimming were determined from the DNA. The repertoire includes roughly 200,000 clones, 80% to 85% of them detected once, and 4.4% sits in the top ten. This sample is part of a study of blood T cell repertoires in COVID-19. At the level of the study: The study drew acute and convalescent COVID-19 samples from the United States, Italy and Spain. PBMCs, B-cell-depleted T cells, or T cells were the source of the cDNA or gDNA that made up the material.

The clonotype was recovered from a man aged 50 or older with active or convalescent COVID-19. The chain combines TRBV6-2 or TRBV6-3 with TRBJ1-2, with 7 bases aligning to TRBD1. Sequencing was performed on peripheral blood. For the CDR3, the DNA is TGTGCCAGCAGTCAGGGACAGTATGGCTACACCTTC. The encoded protein is CASSQGQYGYTF.